This TCR beta chain was sequenced for a study of cytomegalovirus exposure and HLA in healthy donors. There are 12 residues in the CDR3. Per the germline V gene, CDR1 is SNHLY and CDR2 is FYNNEI. Trimming removed 7 bases at V and 5 bases at J, with 9 bases between. The PCR ran on 60 Vbeta and 13 Jbeta primers. Sequencing used immunoSEQ multiplex PCR; TCRdb keeps in-frame clones, though not all of them. The sample holds more than 110,000 clones, roughly 71% seen once. This clonotype was obtained from a man aged 30 to 45 in good health and CMV-seronegative. V usage is TRBV2 and J usage is TRBJ2-4, with TRBD1 as a possible D gene (5 bases). Specimen: PBMCs. As DNA, the CDR3 is TGTGCCAGCAAAACAGGACAAAACATTCAGTACTTC. This codes for CASKTGQNIQYF. The full variable domain, in which reference TRBV2 and TRBJ2-4 provide the parts outside the CDR3, is EPEVTQTPSHQVTQMGQEVILRCVPISNHLYFYWYRQILGQKVEFLVSFYNNEISEKSEIFDDQFSVERPDGSNFTLKIRSTKLEDSAMYFCASKTGQNIQYFGAGTRLSVL.